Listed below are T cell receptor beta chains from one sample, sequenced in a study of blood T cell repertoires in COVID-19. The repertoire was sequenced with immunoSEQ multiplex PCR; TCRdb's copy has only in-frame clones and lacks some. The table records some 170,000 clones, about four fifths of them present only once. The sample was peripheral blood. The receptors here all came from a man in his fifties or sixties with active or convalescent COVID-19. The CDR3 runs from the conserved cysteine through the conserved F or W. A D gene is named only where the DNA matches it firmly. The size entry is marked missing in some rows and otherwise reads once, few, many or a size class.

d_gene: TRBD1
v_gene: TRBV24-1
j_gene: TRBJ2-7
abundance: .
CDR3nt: TGTGCCACCAGGTCCGGGACAGGCTACGAGCAGTACTTC
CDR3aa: CATRSGTGYEQYF

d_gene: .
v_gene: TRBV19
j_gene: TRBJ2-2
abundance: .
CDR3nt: TGTGCCAGTAGTATGGAGGGGGCGGCCGGGGAGCTGTTTTTT
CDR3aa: CASSMEGAAGELFF

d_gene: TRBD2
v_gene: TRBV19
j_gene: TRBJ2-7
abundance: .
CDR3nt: TGTGCCAGTAGCCGCGCCGGACTAGCGGGAGGCAGGGAGCAGTACTTC
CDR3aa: CASSRAGLAGGREQYF

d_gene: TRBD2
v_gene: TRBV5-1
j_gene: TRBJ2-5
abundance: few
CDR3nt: TGCGCCAGCAGCATCCAGACTAGCGCGGAGACCCAGTACTTC
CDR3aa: CASSIQTSAETQYF

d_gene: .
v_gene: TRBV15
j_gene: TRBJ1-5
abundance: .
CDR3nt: TGTGCCACCAGCAGAGATTGGTTATCGACAGATCAGCCCCAGCATTTT
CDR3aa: CATSRDWLSTDQPQHF

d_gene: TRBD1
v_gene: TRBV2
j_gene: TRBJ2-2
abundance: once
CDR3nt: TGTGCCAGCAGCCTTAGACAGGGGGTGGGCACCGGGGAGCTGTTTTTT
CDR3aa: CASSLRQGVGTGELFF

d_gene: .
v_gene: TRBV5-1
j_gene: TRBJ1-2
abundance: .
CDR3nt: TGCGCCCTCGACGACAGTTCCTATGGCTACACCTTC
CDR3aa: CALDDSSYGYTF

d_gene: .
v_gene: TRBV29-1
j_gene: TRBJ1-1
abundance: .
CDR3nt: TGCAGCGTTGATCGCGGAGCTGAAGCTTTCTTT
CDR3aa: CSVDRGAEAFF

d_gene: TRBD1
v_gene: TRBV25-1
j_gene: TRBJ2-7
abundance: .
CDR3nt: TGTGCCAGCAGCATGGGACAGGGGCCCTACGAGCAGTACTTC
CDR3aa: CASSMGQGPYEQYF

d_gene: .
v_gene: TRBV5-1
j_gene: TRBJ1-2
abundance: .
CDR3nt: TGCGCCAGCAGCTCCGCCGACAGTTATGGCTACACCTTC
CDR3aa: CASSSADSYGYTF

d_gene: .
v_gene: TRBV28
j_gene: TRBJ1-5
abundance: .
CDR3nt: TGTGCCAGCAGTTTATCACAGGGATACAATCAGCCCCAGCATTTT
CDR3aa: CASSLSQGYNQPQHF

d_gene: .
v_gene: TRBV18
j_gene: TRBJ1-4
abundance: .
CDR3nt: TGTGCCAGCTCGCGGATCGAGGGTGCAACTAATGAAAAACTGTTTTTT
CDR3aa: CASSRIEGATNEKLFF

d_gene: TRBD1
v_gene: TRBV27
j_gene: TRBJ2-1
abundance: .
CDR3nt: TGTGCCAGCAGTTTAGGTGTGGGCAGGGGGAATGAGCAGTTCTTC
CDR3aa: CASSLGVGRGNEQFF

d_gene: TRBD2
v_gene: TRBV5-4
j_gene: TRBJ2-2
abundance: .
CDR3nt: TGTGCCAGCAGCTTGCGCGGGGGGGCGTCCGGGGAGCTGTTTTTT
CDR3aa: CASSLRGGASGELFF

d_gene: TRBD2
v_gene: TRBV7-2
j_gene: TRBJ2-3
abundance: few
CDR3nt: TGTGCCAGCAGCTTAGCGGCTAGCGGGAGCATAGATACGCAGTATTTT
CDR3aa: CASSLAASGSIDTQYF

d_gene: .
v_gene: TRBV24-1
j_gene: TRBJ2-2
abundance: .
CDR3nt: TGTGCCACCAGTGTTACAGGCCCCACCGGGGAGCTGTTTTTT
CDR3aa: CATSVTGPTGELFF

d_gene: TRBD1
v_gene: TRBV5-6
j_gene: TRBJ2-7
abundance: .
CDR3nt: TGTGCCAGCAGCTTGGGGACAGGGCGCTACGAGCAGTACTTC
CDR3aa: CASSLGTGRYEQYF

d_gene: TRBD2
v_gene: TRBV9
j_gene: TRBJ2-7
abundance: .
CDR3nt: TGTGCCAGCAGCGTATTAGCGGGAGCGGACGAGCAGTACTTC
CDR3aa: CASSVLAGADEQYF

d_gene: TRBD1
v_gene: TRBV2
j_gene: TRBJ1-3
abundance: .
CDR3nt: TGTGCCAGCAGCCTAAGACAGGGGGGAAACACCATATATTTT
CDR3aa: CASSLRQGGNTIYF

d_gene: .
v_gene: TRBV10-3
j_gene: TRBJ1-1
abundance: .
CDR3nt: TGTGCCATCAGGAGGGGGATAGGCACTGAAGCTTTCTTT
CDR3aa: CAIRRGIGTEAFF

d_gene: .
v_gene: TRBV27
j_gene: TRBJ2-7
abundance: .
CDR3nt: TGTGCCAGCAGTTTACCTAGCCGTGGGATCTACGAGCAGTACTTC
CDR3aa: CASSLPSRGIYEQYF

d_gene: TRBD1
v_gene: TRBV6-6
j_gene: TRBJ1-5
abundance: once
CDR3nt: TGTGCCAGCAGTCCGACGTTACAGGGGGCGCGGGGTCAGCCCCAGCATTTT
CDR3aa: CASSPTLQGARGQPQHF

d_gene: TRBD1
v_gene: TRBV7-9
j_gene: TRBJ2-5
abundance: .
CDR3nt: TGTGCCAGCAGCATCCTCGGACAGGGACAAGAGACCCAGTACTTC
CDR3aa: CASSILGQGQETQYF

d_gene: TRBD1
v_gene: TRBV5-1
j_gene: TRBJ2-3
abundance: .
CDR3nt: TGCGCCAGCAGCTTGTCAGGGGGCCGCACAGATACGCAGTATTTT
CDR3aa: CASSLSGGRTDTQYF

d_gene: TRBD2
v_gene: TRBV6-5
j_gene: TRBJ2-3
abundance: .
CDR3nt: TGTGCCAGCAGCCTCGGGGGGGGCAGCACAGATACGCAGTATTTT
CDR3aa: CASSLGGGSTDTQYF

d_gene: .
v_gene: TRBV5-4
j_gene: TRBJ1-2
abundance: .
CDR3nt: TGTGCCAGCAGCTTGGGAGACTATGGCTACACCTTC
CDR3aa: CASSLGDYGYTF

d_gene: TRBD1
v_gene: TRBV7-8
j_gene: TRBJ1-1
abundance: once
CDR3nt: TGTGCCAGCAGCTTATACAGGGGGCTAGAGGACACTGAAGCTTTCTTT
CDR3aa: CASSLYRGLEDTEAFF

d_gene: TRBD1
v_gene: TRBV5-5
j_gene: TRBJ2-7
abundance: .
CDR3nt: TGTGCCAGCAGCCGGACAGGGGGCTCCGAGCAGTACTTC
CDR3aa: CASSRTGGSEQYF

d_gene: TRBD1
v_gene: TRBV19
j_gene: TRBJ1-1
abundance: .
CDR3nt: TGTGCCAGTAGTATACTTTCTGGGACAGGGCACACTGAAGCTTTCTTT
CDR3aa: CASSILSGTGHTEAFF

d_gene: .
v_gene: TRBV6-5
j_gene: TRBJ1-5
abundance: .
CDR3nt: TGTGCCAGCAGTTGGGGAGGGGCAGGTCAGCCCCAGCATTTT
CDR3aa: CASSWGGAGQPQHF

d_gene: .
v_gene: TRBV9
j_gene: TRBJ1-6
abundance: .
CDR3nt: TGTGCCAGCAGCGTAGCCCTTAGCGATTCACCCCTCCACTTT
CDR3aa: CASSVALSDSPLHF

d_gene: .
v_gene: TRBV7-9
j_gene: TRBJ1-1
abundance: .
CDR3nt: TGTGCCAGCAGCTTTGATCAGGGTCGAGCTGAAGCTTTCTTT
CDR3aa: CASSFDQGRAEAFF

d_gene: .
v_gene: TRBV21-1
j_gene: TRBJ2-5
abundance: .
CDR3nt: TGTGCCAGCAGCCTCCGGGAGCAAGAGACCCAGTACTTC
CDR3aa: CASSLREQETQYF

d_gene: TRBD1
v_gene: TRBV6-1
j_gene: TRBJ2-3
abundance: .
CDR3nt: TGTGCCAGCAGTGGACGGACAGGCACAAGCACAGATACGCAGTATTTT
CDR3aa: CASSGRTGTSTDTQYF

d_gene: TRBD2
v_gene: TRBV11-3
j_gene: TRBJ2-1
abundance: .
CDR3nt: TGTGCCAGCAGCTTAGCCAGCGGGGCTTACAATGAGCAGTTCTTC
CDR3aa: CASSLASGAYNEQFF

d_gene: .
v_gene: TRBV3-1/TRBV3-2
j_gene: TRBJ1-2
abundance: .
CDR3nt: TGTGCCAGCAGCCCAGTAGTAGGGGGTCACTATGGCTACACCTTC
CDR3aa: CASSPVVGGHYGYTF

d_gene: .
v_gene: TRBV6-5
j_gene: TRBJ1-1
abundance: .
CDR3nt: TGTGCCAGCAGAATCGAGGCCCGAGGATCGGGAGCTTTCTTT
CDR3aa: CASRIEARGSGAFF

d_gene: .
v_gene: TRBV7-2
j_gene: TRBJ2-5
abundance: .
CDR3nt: TGTGCCAGCAGCCGGGCCTCCGGGGTATCGGAGACCCAGTACTTC
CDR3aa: CASSRASGVSETQYF

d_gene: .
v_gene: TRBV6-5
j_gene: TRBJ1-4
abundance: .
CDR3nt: TGTGCCAGCAGTTACTCTACGGTGACTAATGAAAAACTGTTTTTT
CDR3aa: CASSYSTVTNEKLFF

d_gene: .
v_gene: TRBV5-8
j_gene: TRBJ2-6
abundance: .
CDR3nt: TGTGCCAGCAGCTTGCGACAGGTTCTCCCCATGAACTCTGGGGCCAACGTCCTGACTTTC
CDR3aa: CASSLRQVLPMNSGANVLTF